These T cell receptor beta chains were read from a single sample in a study of shared clonotypes between healthy human individuals. Assay used: immunoSEQ multiplex PCR; TCRdb lists only in-frame clones, some missing. The data show roughly 2,000,000 clones, over 85% seen once. Material for sequencing was naive CD8+ T cells sorted from blood. The receptor source for this set is a man between 18 and 29 years old in good health. The CDR3 runs from the conserved cysteine through the conserved F or W.

V: TRBV5-1
J: TRBJ2-7
CDR3: CASSLVAGALEQYF

V: TRBV6-6
J: TRBJ2-1
CDR3: CASSYGETPSYNEQFF

V: TRBV7-8
J: TRBJ2-3
CDR3: CASTGTAGDTQYF

V: TRBV28
J: TRBJ2-1
CDR3: CASSLWAGINYNEQFF

V: TRBV5-1
J: TRBJ2-5
CDR3: CASSLEGAGAIQETQYF

V: TRBV13
J: TRBJ1-2
CDR3: CASSLVTDYGYTF

V: TRBV25-1
J: TRBJ2-7
CDR3: CASRRQGSYEQYF

V: TRBV9
J: TRBJ2-7
CDR3: CASSVGGSHSYEQYF

V: TRBV5-1
J: TRBJ2-7
CDR3: CASSLSAYEQYF

V: TRBV7-2
J: TRBJ2-1
CDR3: CASSLSGTTYNEQFF

V: TRBV19
J: TRBJ2-5
CDR3: CASSTWTGIETQYF

V: TRBV27
J: TRBJ1-4
CDR3: CASSPTVEDEKLFF

V: TRBV4-1
J: TRBJ2-1
CDR3: CASSQGGRGNEQFF

V: TRBV7-9
J: TRBJ2-2
CDR3: CAKSEVNTGELFF

V: TRBV27
J: TRBJ2-7
CDR3: CASSLKGSFSYEQYF

V: TRBV11-2
J: TRBJ1-2
CDR3: CASSLVGTSEINGYTF

V: TRBV28
J: TRBJ2-3
CDR3: CASSRRPGLASHSDTQYF

V: TRBV5-6
J: TRBJ2-6
CDR3: CASSLQTSGANVLTF

V: TRBV5-4
J: TRBJ2-1
CDR3: CASSFGGVDEQFF

V: TRBV10-2
J: TRBJ2-1
CDR3: CASSLPPLGVNNEQFF

V: TRBV5-6
J: TRBJ2-7
CDR3: CASSFGQGGGNALEQYF

V: TRBV4-3
J: TRBJ2-2
CDR3: CASGDDPSGGTGELFF

V: TRBV27
J: TRBJ2-3
CDR3: CASSSQGLAGEDTQYF

V: TRBV30
J: TRBJ1-1
CDR3: CACVGRGPLNTEAFF

V: TRBV7-9
J: TRBJ1-5
CDR3: CASTLENQPQHF

V: TRBV9
J: TRBJ2-7
CDR3: CASSVDLTSYEQYF

V: TRBV7-9
J: TRBJ1-2
CDR3: CASSGTQGYGYTF

V: TRBV15
J: TRBJ2-7
CDR3: CATASRNPYEQYF

V: TRBV4-1
J: TRBJ1-6
CDR3: CASSPTRDNYNSPLHF

V: TRBV27
J: TRBJ1-2
CDR3: CASSPRTDSNYGYTF

V: TRBV6-5
J: TRBJ2-7
CDR3: CASSLGQSSYEQYF

V: TRBV4-1
J: TRBJ2-7
CDR3: CASSHLFQGGDYEQYF

V: TRBV6-5
J: TRBJ2-7
CDR3: CASSKKGMFYEQYF

V: TRBV4-2
J: TRBJ1-1
CDR3: CASSQDQQGGENTEAFF

V: TRBV19
J: TRBJ2-7
CDR3: CASSISSFYEQYF

V: TRBV30
J: TRBJ1-1
CDR3: CAWSVRYLQGGMGTEAFF

V: TRBV2
J: TRBJ1-2
CDR3: CASSEAYRDGYTF

V: TRBV2
J: TRBJ1-2
CDR3: CASSDVMDGYTF

V: TRBV5-5
J: TRBJ2-7
CDR3: CASSLDRESGEQYF

V: TRBV6-6
J: TRBJ2-1
CDR3: CASSPGQGPHNEQFF

V: TRBV7-2
J: TRBJ2-3
CDR3: CASSPSTDTQYF

V: TRBV6-1
J: TRBJ2-7
CDR3: CASSNRDRGPYEQYF

V: TRBV6-5
J: TRBJ2-7
CDR3: CASSYEGPSSYEQYF

V: TRBV28
J: TRBJ1-2
CDR3: CASSYVQYYGYTF

V: TRBV30
J: TRBJ1-1
CDR3: CAWNREATEAFF

V: TRBV7-2
J: TRBJ2-1
CDR3: CASSPTAGLPNEQFF

V: TRBV4-1
J: TRBJ2-7
CDR3: CASSQVVGEQYF

V: TRBV14
J: TRBJ2-7
CDR3: CASSQSTITYEQYF

V: TRBV13
J: TRBJ1-1
CDR3: CASSLGGRRTTEAFF

V: TRBV11-2
J: TRBJ2-7
CDR3: CASSLGGGTSYEQYF

V: TRBV4-1
J: TRBJ2-7
CDR3: CASSQALAGVHYEQYF

V: TRBV2
J: TRBJ2-5
CDR3: CASSELGGSGQETQYF